The 6 T cell receptor beta chains below were found in one sample sequenced in a study of OX40 agonist ivuxolimab in advanced cancers. Using immunoSEQ multiplex PCR, the repertoire was profiled, and TCRdb retains in-frame clones only, with some absent. This sample has over 70,000 clones, with roughly 93% found just once. The sequences come from CD4+ or CD8+ T cells sorted from blood, collected in a trial of the OX40 agonist ivuxolimab. The receptors shown here come from an adult with an advanced solid tumor such as melanoma, head and neck, liver or kidney cancer.

This clone was counted a single time. V usage is TRBV7-3 and J usage is TRBJ2-3; 9 nucleotides agree with TRBD1. Trimming cost V 5 bases and J 4 bases; bases outside gene matches: 4. The CDR3 is made up of 14 amino acids. Per the germline V gene, CDR1 is SGHTA and CDR2 is FQGTGA. The CDR3 reads CASSPGTGSDTQYF. In DNA, the CDR3 is TGTGCCAGCAGCCCGGGGACAGGGTCAGATACGCAGTATTTT.

The gene calls are TRBV27 and TRBJ1-5; D is unclear. CDR3 length: 13 residues. In germline, CDR1 is MNHEY, CDR2 SMNVEV (reference sequence). V was trimmed by 5 bases and J by 3 bases, leaving 8 bases between them. The chain's CDR3 is CASSLTFNQPQHF. CDR3 DNA sequence: TGTGCCAGCAGTCTCACGTTCAATCAGCCCCAGCATTTT.

The chain couples TRBV9 to TRBJ2-2; no firm D call. CDR1 is SGDLS and CDR2 is YYNGEE in the germline V gene. This CDR3 region has 13 residues. Trimming left V 7 bases short and J 6 bases short, with 13 bases between. For the CDR3, the DNA is TGTGCCAGCCGCGACCGACGGGCCGGGGAGCTGTTTTTT. Translating gives CASRDRRAGELFF.

The chain uses TRBV14 and TRBJ2-2; D may correspond to TRBD1 or TRBD2 (5 bases each). Germline assignment: CDR1 SGHDN and CDR2 FVKESK. The CDR3 is made up of 15 amino acids. Between the trimmed V and J ends, which lost 1 base and 3 bases, there was a span of 9 bases. CDR3 loop: CASSQVRGDTGELFF. The CDR3 DNA reads as TGTGCCAGCAGCCAAGTTAGAGGGGACACCGGGGAGCTGTTTTTT.

This chain joins TRBV7-2 and TRBJ2-7, with D maybe TRBD2 (5 bases). Deletions cut 4 bases from V and 3 bases from J, with 13 bases between. Germline assignment: CDR1 SGHTA and CDR2 FQGNSA. This CDR3 is 14 amino acids long. CDR3 DNA sequence: TGTGCCAGCAGCTCCTCCCCGGGGTACTACGAGCAGTACTTC. Encoded protein: CASSSSPGYYEQYF.

The chain employs TRBV29-1 and TRBJ2-2; the D is unclear. The CDR3 has 13 residues. Germline V gene sequence: CDR1 SQVTM, CDR2 ANQGSEA. The CDR3 region has the DNA TGCAGTACGGGTCGGGTCGACGGCGGGGAGCTGTTTTTT. This sequence encodes CSTGRVDGGELFF.